What follows are 21 T cell receptor beta chains derived from one specimen sequenced in a study of blood T cells in healthy people across ages. A second PCR, run for roughly 7 to 11 cycles, used a sample-barcoded 5' primer plus a J-beta primer mix. TCRdb redid the calling of the 5' RACE reads with MiXCR, one entry per CDR3 protein. Here the sample spans 1,500,000 or so distinct CDR3 sequences, about 45% being singletons. The sequencing sample was made of blood. These receptors were taken from a woman between 18 and 29 years old in good health.

This clonotype was seen at least ten times. The V and J genes are TRBV12-3 or TRBV12-4 and TRBJ2-7; D gene uncertain. The V end was cut by 3 bases, the J end by 6 bases, with 6 bases between. The CDR3 has 11 amino acids. The CDR3, as DNA: TGTGCCAGCAGTTTCGGCTCCGAGCAGTACTTC. It codes for CASSFGSEQYF.

The sample holds many counts of this clonotype. At one boundary the junction diverges from the germline segment, which might be a read error. This chain joins TRBV6-2 or TRBV6-3 and TRBJ2-7; D remains unclear. The CDR3 runs 13 residues. The germline CDR1 and CDR2 sequences are MNHEY and SVGEGT. CDR3 loop: CASSYTGAYEQYF. In nucleotides, the CDR3 is TGCGCCAGCAGCTACACGGGTGCCTACGAGCAGTACTTC.

This clonotype has just a few counts. J is TRBJ1-2 and V is TRBV6-1; TRBD1 matches at 8 bases. V shed 5 bases, J shed 7 bases, and the junction held 9 bases outside the gene matches. This CDR3 spans 14 amino acids. The germline V gene has CDR1 MNHNS and CDR2 SASEGT. The CDR3 here is CASSPDRARCGYTF. CDR3 in DNA: TGTGCCAGCAGTCCGGACAGGGCCCGCTGTGGCTACACCTTC.

The sample holds a few counts of this clonotype. The V call is TRBV20-1, the J call TRBJ1-2; 10 positions agree with TRBD1. The CDR3 loop spans 14 amino acids. Germline CDR1 reads DFQATT; CDR2 reads SNEGSKA (reference sequence). V gave up 5 bases and J gave up 7 bases; unmatched junction bases: 10. CDR3: CSAHNPRTGGGYTF. The CDR3, as DNA: TGCAGTGCTCACAATCCACGGACAGGGGGTGGCTACACCTTC.

CDR3 in DNA: TGTGCCAGCAGCTCGGCGGCTTTCTATGGCTACACCTTC. Protein: CASSSAAFYGYTF. This chain connects TRBV7-6 to TRBJ1-2; D gene ambiguous. V gave up 4 bases and J gave up 4 bases, with 10 bases separating them. The CDR3 consists of 13 residues. Per germline, CDR1 SGHVS and CDR2 FNYEAQ.

The chain uses TRBV6-5 and TRBJ1-1; 8 bases line up with TRBD1. The CDR3 has 15 residues. The J segment lost 4 bases and the V segment lost 5 bases, leaving 9 bases of the junction unmatched. Germline CDR1 MNHEY, CDR2 SVGAGI. The DNA for the CDR3 is TGTGCCAGCAGTACAGAGGACAGGGTCGCCACTGAAGCTTTCTTT. Protein: CASSTEDRVATEAFF.

The chain carries TRBV10-3 and TRBJ1-2; TRBD1 might be the D (5 bases). From germline, CDR1 is ENHRY and CDR2 SYGVKD. The V and J ends lost 1 base and 6 bases respectively, with 9 bases between them. CDR3 length: 13 residues. The DNA for the CDR3 is TGTGCCATCAGTGAGTGGGGGGAGGATGGCTACACCTTC. Residues: CAISEWGEDGYTF.

In its sample, this clonotype was seen many times. The J gene is TRBJ2-1, the V gene TRBV4-2, with 10 bases that match TRBD2. Per the germline V gene, CDR1 is LGHNA and CDR2 is YNFKEQ. The J segment lost 6 bases and the V segment lost 0 bases, leaving 5 bases of the junction unmatched. This CDR3 has 16 amino acids. CDR3 in amino acids: CASSQDTSGTVNEQFF. Written as DNA, the CDR3 is TGTGCCAGCAGCCAAGACACTAGCGGGACCGTCAATGAGCAGTTCTTC.

The rearrangement uses TRBV5-1 and TRBJ1-2, with D hard to call. This CDR3 is 14 amino acids long. V gave up 7 bases and J gave up 6 bases, with 19 bases separating them. CDR1 SGHRS and CDR2 YFSETQ come from the germline V gene. For the CDR3, the DNA is TGCGCCAGCGGATCGGGTCCAGATACACATGGCTACACCTTC. This gives the protein CASGSGPDTHGYTF.

Remarks on this clonotype: Compared with germline, one end of the junction differs, possibly owing to a read error. The V gene is TRBV7-7, the J gene TRBJ2-5; D is perhaps TRBD2 (5 bases). The CDR3 runs 13 residues. Germline V CDR1 and CDR2: SSHAT, FNYEAQ (reference sequence). CDR3 bases: TGTGCTAGCAGCGGCAGCTTCCCAGAGACCCAGTACTTC. It encodes CASSGSFPETQYF.

This clonotype has more than one count but fewer than ten. V usage is TRBV20-1 and J usage is TRBJ1-5, with D perhaps TRBD1 (5 bases). V lost 5 bases, J lost 9 bases, and 11 bases lay in between. CDR1 is DFQATT, CDR2 SNEGSKA, per germline (reference sequence). The CDR3 covers 11 residues. The CDR3 protein is CSAFGGRPQHF. In nucleotides, the CDR3 is TGCAGTGCTTTTGGGGGACGGCCCCAGCATTTT.

This sequence joins TRBV12-3 or TRBV12-4 and TRBJ2-7, with D possibly being TRBD2 (5 bases). This CDR3 comprises 14 residues. Trimming removed 2 bases at V and 2 bases at J, with 10 bases between. CDR3 region: CASSLSGPAYEQYF. DNA of the CDR3: TGTGCCAGCAGTTTAAGCGGTCCCGCCTACGAGCAGTACTTC.

V and J are TRBV10-3 and TRBJ2-7; TRBD2 matches at 8 bases. V was pared by 5 bases and J by 1 base, with 4 bases of the junction left unmatched. The CDR3 is made up of 14 amino acids. Germline V gives CDR1 ENHRY, CDR2 SYGVKD. The CDR3 reads CAISSGLDSYEQYF. The CDR3 coding sequence is TGTGCCATCAGTTCGGGACTAGATTCCTACGAGCAGTACTTC.

The chain has TRBV2 and TRBJ1-2; D uncertain. With 4 bases removed from V and 0 bases from J, the gap between germline ends came to 12 bases. Germline assignment: CDR1 SNHLY and CDR2 FYNNEI. This CDR3 region has 15 residues. The CDR3 DNA reads TGTGCCAGCAGTGCGCCCTGCAAAGCTAACTATGGCTACACCTTC. It specifies CASSAPCKANYGYTF.

Only a few counts were recorded for this clonotype. The chain couples TRBV5-1 to TRBJ2-3; 8 nucleotides line up with TRBD2. Germline CDR1 and CDR2: SGHRS and YFSETQ. The CDR3 runs 14 residues. V gave up 4 bases and J gave up 3 bases; unmatched junction bases: 4. For the CDR3, the DNA is TGCGCCAGCAGCAAAGTAGCGGGGACAGATACGCAGTATTTT. Translation gives CASSKVAGTDTQYF. The full variable domain, with the rest looked up from reference TRBV5-1 and TRBJ2-3, is KAGVTQTPRYLIKTRGQQVTLSCSPISGHRSVSWYQQTPGQGLQFLFEYFSETQRNKGNFPGRFSGRQFSNSRSEMNVSTLELGDSALYLCASSKVAGTDTQYFGPGTRLTVL.

This clonotype was detected only once. Being one base from a much bigger clone, this may be a read error. The V call is TRBV7-9, the J call TRBJ2-7, with D perhaps being TRBD1 or TRBD2 (5 bases each). The CDR3 loop spans 14 amino acids. Germline lookup yields CDR1 SEHNR and CDR2 FQNEAQ (reference sequence). The CDR3: CVSSPRDGSYEQYF. The DNA of the CDR3 is TGTGTCAGCAGCCCCCGGGACGGATCCTACGAGCAGTACTTC.

The chain employs TRBV7-9 and TRBJ2-2; D may be TRBD1 (6 bases). Germline lookup yields CDR1 SEHNR and CDR2 FQNEAQ (reference sequence). This CDR3 has 16 amino acids. V lost 1 base, J lost 5 bases, and 14 bases lay in between. CDR3 in amino acids: CASSLDREAGTGELFF. The CDR3 nucleotides are TGTGCCAGCAGCTTAGACAGGGAAGCAGGAACCGGGGAGCTGTTTTTT.

There are a few counts of this clonotype. The gene calls are TRBV7-2 and TRBJ1-1; 8 nucleotides align to TRBD1. CDR3 length: 16 residues. The V gene's germline CDR1 is SGHTA and CDR2 FQGNSA. With V trimmed by 3 bases and J by 4 bases, 10 bases remained unmatched. CDR3 region: CASSFSDREGGTEAFF. The DNA of the CDR3 is TGTGCCAGCAGCTTCTCGGACAGGGAAGGAGGCACTGAAGCTTTCTTT.

The gene calls are TRBV11-2 and TRBJ1-1; unclear D gene. The V gene lost 2 bases and the J gene lost 0 bases, with 7 bases spanning the gap. The CDR3 has 14 amino acids. The germline V gene has CDR1 SGHAT and CDR2 FQNNGV. This CDR3 reads CASSLHSLNTEAFF. DNA for the CDR3: TGTGCCAGCAGCTTACACAGCCTGAACACTGAAGCTTTCTTT.

The V and J genes are TRBV2 and TRBJ2-1; 10 nucleotides align to TRBD1. V was pared by 7 bases and J by 3 bases, with 3 bases of the junction left unmatched. The CDR3 length is 14 residues. Germline loops: CDR1 SNHLY, CDR2 FYNNEI. The CDR3 sequence: CASMRTGGYNEQFF. The DNA for the CDR3 is TGTGCCAGCATGAGGACAGGGGGCTACAATGAGCAGTTCTTC.

This sequence joins TRBV28 and TRBJ1-2, with a possible D match to TRBD1 (6 bases). Trimming pared 7 bases from V and 7 bases from J, leaving 19 bases between. The CDR3 has 14 residues. Germline CDR1 reads MDHEN; CDR2 reads SYDVKM. This chain's CDR3 is CASTSAQGRVGYTF. The CDR3 bases are TGTGCCAGCACCTCCGCTCAGGGGAGAGTTGGCTACACCTTC.